The rows below give T cell receptor beta chains drawn from one sample of a study of blood T cells in healthy people across ages. TCRdb fed the 5' RACE reads into MiXCR, producing one record per CDR3 protein. The data hold 750,000 to 950,000 distinct CDR3 sequences, with 53% observed a single time. Sequenced sample: blood. The receptors here all came from a man older than 75 in good health. Both conserved end residues are part of each CDR3. A D gene is named only where the DNA matches it firmly. Clone size is given for some rows only: seen once, a few or many times, or a class if the clone is expanded.

v_call	j_call	clone_size	d_call	cdr3_aa	cdr3_nt
TRBV27	TRBJ1-5	NA	NA	CASSLRGNNNQPQHF	TGTGCCAGCAGTTTAAGGGGAAATAACAATCAGCCCCAGCATTTT
TRBV29-1	TRBJ1-2	many	NA	CSVDQGYGYTF	TGCAGCGTTGATCAGGGGTATGGCTACACCTTC
TRBV29-1	TRBJ2-3	NA	NA	CSVRVGPQGGYAYF	TGCAGCGTTCGCGTGGGCCCCCAGGGGGGATACGCGTATTTT
TRBV20-1	TRBJ2-3	few	TRBD1	CSARAWDRGTDTQYF	TGCAGTGCTAGAGCCTGGGACAGGGGAACAGATACGCAGTATTTT
TRBV6-5	TRBJ1-4	NA	NA	CASSYGGGLHQTNEKLFF	TGTGCCAGCAGTTACGGGGGTGGGCTCCACCAGACTAATGAAAAACTGTTTTTT
TRBV2	TRBJ2-1	few	NA	CASSPSLGQFF	TGTGCCAGCAGTCCGTCCCTTGGGCAGTTCTTC
TRBV4-1	TRBJ2-1	NA	TRBD2	CASSHPGTSGEGAGDEQFF	TGCGCCAGCAGCCACCCCGGGACTAGCGGAGAGGGGGCGGGGGATGAGCAGTTCTTC
TRBV29-1	TRBJ2-7	NA	NA	CSVGHVGGYEQYF	TGCAGCGTAGGACACGTTGGGGGGTACGAGCAGTACTTC
TRBV28	TRBJ2-1	NA	NA	CASRGLMIFGEQFF	TGTGCCAGCCGTGGACTAATGATTTTTGGTGAGCAGTTCTTC
TRBV5-1	TRBJ1-1	NA	NA	CASSLQGFGTLEAFF	TGCGCCAGCAGCTTGCAGGGGTTCGGAACACTAGAAGCTTTCTTT
TRBV20-1	TRBJ2-1	NA	TRBD2	CSAGLAGGEQFF	TGCAGTGCGGGACTAGCGGGGGGGGAGCAGTTCTTC
TRBV20-1	TRBJ1-6	few	TRBD1	CSARTRTGGNSPLHF	TGCAGTGCTAGGACCAGGACAGGGGGTAATTCACCCCTCCACTTT
TRBV6-1	TRBJ2-7	NA	TRBD1	CASSRDSNYEQYF	TGTGCCAGCAGTAGGGACAGCAACTACGAGCAGTACTTC
TRBV21-1	TRBJ2-3	NA	NA	CASSKKGTSGTSTTDTQYF	TGTGCCAGCAGCAAAAAGGGTACTAGCGGGACTTCAACCACAGATACGCAGTATTTT
TRBV6-2/TRBV6-3	TRBJ2-7	NA	NA	CASSYWDTENEQYF	TGTGCCAGCAGTTATTGGGACACGGAAAACGAGCAGTACTTC
TRBV20-1	TRBJ2-7	once	NA	CSARDSLGSTHEQYF	TGCAGTGCTAGAGATTCACTAGGAAGTACCCACGAGCAGTACTTC
TRBV28	TRBJ1-4	few	NA	CASSLFPGPPVNEKLFF	TGTGCCAGCAGTTTATTTCCCGGCCCGCCCGTTAATGAAAAACTGTTTTTT
TRBV4-1	TRBJ2-7	NA	NA	CASSQLTAGPYEQYF	TGCGCCAGCAGCCAACTCACGGCTGGTCCCTACGAGCAGTACTTC
TRBV24-1	TRBJ2-3	many	TRBD2	CATSDPGDYRYAYF	TGTGCCACCAGTGACCCCGGGGACTACAGATACGCGTATTTT
TRBV20-1	TRBJ2-1	NA	NA	CSARPEYNEQFF	TGCAGTGCTAGACCCGAGTACAATGAGCAGTTCTTC
TRBV6-5	TRBJ1-6	few	TRBD1	CASSWRQGGSPLHF	TGTGCCAGCAGTTGGAGACAGGGAGGGTCACCCCTCCACTTT
TRBV15	TRBJ2-7	many	NA	CATSRDRGYEQYF	TGTGCCACCAGCAGAGATCGGGGATACGAGCAGTACTTC
TRBV20-1	TRBJ2-7	few	NA	CSARAGFGHEQYF	TGCAGTGCTAGGGCGGGATTCGGCCACGAGCAGTACTTC
TRBV27	TRBJ1-2	NA	NA	CASGTGSGGVYGYTF	TGTGCCAGCGGAACTGGGTCCGGCGGGGTCTATGGCTACACCTTC
TRBV6-6	TRBJ2-7	NA	TRBD1	CASKIGGSSDEQYF	TGTGCCAGCAAAATAGGGGGCTCTTCGGATGAGCAGTACTTC
TRBV25-1	TRBJ1-2	few	NA	CASSTPGLFYGYTF	TGTGCCAGCAGTACCCCGGGACTGTTCTATGGCTACACCTTC
TRBV10-3	TRBJ2-1	NA	TRBD2	CAISRLAGESEQFF	TGTGCCATCAGTCGACTAGCGGGAGAGAGTGAGCAGTTCTTC
TRBV6-6	TRBJ2-7	NA	NA	CASSKTLSAGSYEQYF	TGTGCCAGCAGCAAAACTCTCTCAGCGGGCTCCTACGAGCAGTACTTC
TRBV25-1	TRBJ1-3	NA	TRBD1	CASSPGTGFSGNTIYF	TGTGCCAGCAGTCCCGGGACAGGGTTCTCTGGAAACACCATATATTTT
TRBV7-9	TRBJ2-7	NA	NA	CASTQPGGTYEQYF	TGTGCCAGCACCCAGCCCGGAGGAACCTACGAGCAGTACTTC
TRBV29-1	TRBJ2-3	NA	TRBD2	CSVGGGRNRYVYF	TGCAGCGTTGGCGGCGGGAGGAACAGATACGTGTATTTT
TRBV7-9	TRBJ2-1	NA	TRBD2	CASSPRRAGGSINEQFF	TGTGCCAGCAGCCCGAGGCGAGCGGGAGGGAGTATAAATGAGCAGTTCTTC
TRBV20-1	TRBJ2-4	NA	NA	CSASTSGLAKNIQYF	TGCAGTGCCTCGACCAGCGGGCTAGCCAAAAACATTCAGTACTTC
TRBV20-1	TRBJ2-3	NA	TRBD2	CSARDHNGLAGGADTQYF	TGCAGTGCTAGAGATCATAACGGACTAGCGGGAGGCGCAGATACGCAGTATTTT
TRBV6-5	TRBJ2-3	NA	TRBD2	CASSQALASSRYAYF	TGTGCCAGCAGCCAGGCACTAGCGAGTAGCAGATACGCGTATTTT
TRBV6-2/TRBV6-3	TRBJ1-1	NA	NA	CASSGQPLNTEAFF	TGTGCCAGCAGCGGACAACCCTTGAACACTGAAGCTTTCTTT
TRBV7-2	TRBJ1-5	few	NA	CASSLSGIMGQPQHF	TGTGCCAGCAGCCTCAGTGGAATAATGGGCCAGCCCCAGCATTTT
TRBV20-1	TRBJ1-5	few	NA	CSARGGGSGNQPQHF	TGCAGTGCTAGGGGGGGGGGATCGGGCAATCAGCCCCAGCATTTT
TRBV29-1	TRBJ1-1	NA	NA	CSVHRSRTEAFF	TGCAGCGTCCACCGCAGTCGGACTGAAGCTTTCTTT
TRBV27	TRBJ2-7	few	TRBD1	CASSPHTGTVDEQYF	TGTGCCAGCAGTCCGCACACCGGGACAGTCGACGAGCAGTACTTC
TRBV10-3	TRBJ2-1	NA	NA	CATRESVIFSNEQFF	TGTGCCACCAGAGAAAGCGTAATATTTTCCAATGAGCAGTTCTTC
TRBV5-1	TRBJ2-7	NA	TRBD1	CASSGGTGIDEQYF	TGCGCCAGCAGCGGAGGGACAGGGATCGACGAGCAGTACTTC
TRBV24-1	TRBJ2-2	NA	NA	CATSADLDTGELFF	TGTGCCACCAGTGCTGATCTGGACACCGGGGAGCTGTTTTTT
TRBV9	TRBJ2-3	once	NA	CASSVQREAKDTQYF	TGTGCCAGCAGCGTACAGAGAGAGGCCAAAGATACGCAGTATTTT
TRBV15	TRBJ2-1	few	TRBD2	CATSREALAGPPNEQFF	TGTGCCACCAGCAGAGAGGCACTAGCGGGGCCCCCCAATGAGCAGTTCTTC
TRBV5-1	TRBJ2-1	many	TRBD2	CASSLAGGLNEQFF	TGTGCCAGCAGCTTAGCGGGAGGCCTCAATGAGCAGTTCTTC
TRBV20-1	TRBJ2-7	few	NA	CSAWGASGEQYF	TGCAGTGCATGGGGGGCTAGCGGCGAGCAGTACTTC